The 18 T cell receptor beta chains below come from one sample, sequenced in a study of early T cells in non-severe SARS-CoV-2 infection. One entry per CDR3 protein results from TCRdb running MiXCR on the 5' RACE reads. The repertoire holds about 33,000 distinct CDR3 sequences, with over 4.5% as singletons. What was sequenced was whole blood. The receptors here all came from an adult who was a healthcare worker with PCR-confirmed SARS-CoV-2 infection or an uninfected control (not recorded which).

This chain connects TRBV5-4 to TRBJ1-2; 7 nucleotides agree with TRBD1. Germline CDR1 and CDR2: SGHNT and YYREEE (reference sequence). With V trimmed by 0 bases and J by 8 bases, 4 bases remained unmatched. The CDR3 loop spans 13 amino acids. CDR3 coding DNA: TGTGCCAGCAGCTTGGCTGGGACAGAGGGCTACACCTTC. This translates into CASSLAGTEGYTF.

As regards this clonotype: A much larger clone is a single base away; this may be a read error. Since the CDR3 does not end with the conserved phenylalanine or tryptophan, this likely comes from a read error. V gene TRBV10-3 combines with J gene TRBJ2-3; weak D call: TRBD1 (6 bases). Per germline, CDR1 ENHRY and CDR2 SYGVKD. This CDR3 is 16 amino acids long. V lost 4 bases and J 2 bases, leaving 16 bases between the germline ends. CDR3 region: CAISGPGQSSTDTQYL. In nucleotides, the CDR3 is TGTGCCATCAGTGGCCCTGGACAGTCATCCACAGATACGCAGTATTTA.

Many counts were recorded for this clonotype. This rearrangement joins TRBV29-1 to TRBJ2-1; D tentatively fits TRBD1 or TRBD2 (5 bases each). Trimming left V 4 bases short and J 7 bases short, with 17 bases between. The germline V gene has CDR1 SQVTM and CDR2 ANQGSEA. This CDR3 has 14 amino acids. DNA of the CDR3: TGCAGCGTTGCTATAATGGGGGTAGAAAATGAGCAGTTCTTC. Residues: CSVAIMGVENEQFF.

This clonotype has ten or more counts. The DNA of the CDR3 is TGCAGTGCTAGAGAGGGCGGGGTTAGCACAGATACGCAGTATTTT. Translated, it gives CSAREGGVSTDTQYF. This chain joins TRBV20-1 and TRBJ2-3, with a weak D call TRBD2 (6 bases). Per the germline V gene, CDR1 is DFQATT and CDR2 is SNEGSKA (reference sequence). The ends were cut back, 0 bases at V and 0 bases at J, with 10 bases in the middle. This CDR3 region has 15 residues.

This clonotype was seen only a few times. The rearrangement joins TRBV6-5 to TRBJ2-7, with TRBD2 matching 9 bases. CDR1 and CDR2 from the germline V gene are MNHEY and SVGAGI. The CDR3 contains 16 residues. V trimming: 6 bases; J trimming: 0 bases; junction bases outside the gene matches: 9. CDR3 residues: CASRAGGPPSSYEQYF. Here the CDR3 DNA reads TGTGCCAGCAGAGCGGGGGGCCCTCCTAGCTCCTACGAGCAGTACTTC.

This clonotype has ten or more counts. The chain carries TRBV6-6 and TRBJ2-3; D gene uncertain. From germline, CDR1 is MNHNY and CDR2 SVGAGI (reference sequence). This CDR3 has 11 residues. The ends were cut back, 5 bases at V and 3 bases at J, with 3 bases in the middle. For the CDR3, the DNA is TGTGCCAGCAGTAAAACAGATACGCAGTATTTT. Its translation is CASSKTDTQYF.

A few counts support this clonotype. The J gene is TRBJ2-5, the V gene TRBV4-2; 12 bases fit TRBD2. The CDR3 extends over 16 amino acids. The ends lost 4 bases at V and 2 bases at J; junction bases unmatched: 5. Germline V gene sequence: CDR1 LGHNA, CDR2 YNFKEQ. The CDR3 here is CASSPRTSGDQETQYF. DNA for the CDR3: TGTGCCAGCAGCCCCAGGACTAGCGGGGATCAAGAGACCCAGTACTTC.

This clonotype has at least ten counts. CDR3 DNA: TGTGCCAGCAGTAAGGGGGGGGTCACTGAAGCTTTCTTT. This encodes CASSKGGVTEAFF. This rearrangement joins TRBV6-5 to TRBJ1-1, with D tentatively TRBD1 (6 bases). Germline V gene lookup returns CDR1 MNHEY and CDR2 SVGAGI. The CDR3 has 13 amino acids. V lost 5 bases and J 4 bases, leaving 11 bases between the germline ends.

The J gene is TRBJ1-1, the V gene TRBV10-3; the D gene is possibly TRBD1 (6 bases). Germline V CDR1 and CDR2: ENHRY, SYGVKD. The germline V and J ends were trimmed by 8 bases and 8 bases, with 12 bases remaining between them. This CDR3 has 11 residues. CDR3 protein: CAIGRQGEAFF. CDR3 in DNA: TGTGCCATCGGCCGGCAGGGGGAAGCTTTCTTT.

This chain uses TRBV7-2 with TRBJ2-7; possibly TRBD2 for D (6 bases). The CDR3 loop spans 14 amino acids. Trimming stripped 8 bases from V and 3 bases from J, with 17 bases between. Germline V gene data show CDR1 as SGHTA and CDR2 as FQGNSA. In DNA form, the CDR3 reads TGTGCCAGCGTTGAGGTTCGGGGGAGCTACGAGCAGTACTTC. Its protein product is CASVEVRGSYEQYF. Supplemented by reference TRBV7-2 and TRBJ2-7, the full variable domain reads GAGVSQSPSNKVTEKGKDVELRCDPISGHTALYWYRQSLGQGLEFLIYFQGNSAPDKSGLPSDRFSAERTGGSVSTLTIQRTQQEDSAVYLCASVEVRGSYEQYFGPGTRLTVT.

This clonotype appeared many times. V gene TRBV27 combines with J gene TRBJ1-5; no clear D. The CDR3 loop spans 12 amino acids. Trimming left V 6 bases short and J 11 bases short, with 14 bases between. CDR1 and CDR2 from the germline V gene are MNHEY and SMNVEV (reference sequence). The CDR3 DNA reads as TGTGCCAGCAGGCCCCCCGTTGGGGCCCAGCATTTT. Translating it yields CASRPPVGAQHF.

This clonotype showed up many times. The chain couples TRBV5-6 to TRBJ2-7; 8 bases are a match to TRBD1. The trim removed 0 bases at V and 3 bases at J, leaving 8 bases unmatched. Per germline, CDR1 SGHDT and CDR2 YYEEEE. The CDR3 is 16 residues long. CDR3 amino acids: CASSLAGGAMIYEQYF. As DNA, the CDR3 is TGTGCCAGCAGCTTGGCAGGGGGCGCCATGATCTACGAGCAGTACTTC.

This clonotype was observed a handful of times. This sequence joins TRBV20-1 and TRBJ2-2; 11 bases are a match to TRBD1. This CDR3 contains 15 residues. Germline CDR1 is DFQATT and CDR2 is SNEGSKA (reference sequence). V was clipped by 5 bases and J by 6 bases; unmatched bases: 8. The CDR3 sequence: CSAFAGQGAPGELFF. CDR3 DNA sequence: TGCAGTGCTTTTGCTGGACAGGGGGCTCCCGGGGAGCTGTTTTTT.

The chain has TRBV20-1 and TRBJ2-5; no clear D. The germline CDR1 and CDR2 sequences are DFQATT and SNEGSKA (reference sequence). CDR3 length: 12 residues. Trimming cost V 2 bases and J 8 bases, with 12 bases left between them. For the CDR3, the DNA is TGCAGTGCTAGACCGGATGGTGACACCCAGTACTTC. This gives the protein CSARPDGDTQYF.

This clonotype was recorded a few times. The chain joins TRBV5-1 to TRBJ1-1; perhaps TRBD1 as D (6 bases). The CDR3 is made up of 16 amino acids. V was trimmed by 3 bases and J by 5 bases, leaving 20 bases between them. Germline CDR1 and CDR2: SGHRS and YFSETQ. The CDR3 nucleotides read TGCGCCAGCAGCTCGAGTAAGACAGCAAGGGGGACTGAAGCTTTCTTT. This codes for CASSSSKTARGTEAFF.

This clonotype was recorded at least ten times. The rearrangement joins TRBV6-2 or TRBV6-3 to TRBJ2-7, with TRBD2 as a possible D gene (5 bases). V gave up 0 bases and J gave up 0 bases, with 6 bases separating them. In germline, CDR1 is MNHEY, CDR2 SVGEGT. The CDR3 has 14 amino acids. This CDR3 is CASSYSAGSYEQYF. CDR3 nucleotides: TGTGCCAGCAGTTACTCGGCGGGCTCCTACGAGCAGTACTTC.

This chain joins TRBV5-1 and TRBJ2-5; 12 positions match TRBD2. The CDR3 runs to 15 residues. CDR1 is SGHRS, CDR2 YFSETQ, per germline. Losses at the gene ends were 4 bases for V and 2 bases for J; bases not matched to a gene: 3. CDR3 protein: CASSGGLAGQETQYF. CDR3 bases: TGCGCCAGCAGCGGAGGACTAGCGGGGCAAGAGACCCAGTACTTC.

This clonotype was detected many times. The V and J genes are TRBV7-9 and TRBJ2-1, with 7 positions matching TRBD1. Germline V CDR1 and CDR2: SEHNR, FQNEAQ (reference sequence). The CDR3 contains 14 residues. Losses at the gene ends were 6 bases for V and 4 bases for J; bases not matched to a gene: 6. The CDR3 DNA is TGTGCCAGCAGAACCGGGACAGTATACAATGAGCAGTTCTTC. It specifies CASRTGTVYNEQFF.